The 11 T cell receptor beta chains presented below share a single source sample, sequenced in a study of cytomegalovirus exposure and HLA in healthy donors (dated by TCRdb to about 2017). The library came from the immunoSEQ multiplex PCR assay. A mixture of 60 forward primers for TCR Vbeta segments and 13 reverse primers for TCR Jbeta segments was used in the multiplex PCR. Entries here come from immuneACCESS through TCRdb and include only in-frame sequences with V and J called. Some clones fail to appear in such tables; in the studies checked, an unresolved V gene covers under half of the shortfall, and the cause of the remainder is unknown. The sample table holds some 130,000 clones. Of the sample, 1.5% to 2% is held by the ten largest clones. Sequencing used PBMCs. All receptors derive from a man aged 18-30 years in good health and CMV-seronegative.

The chain recombines TRBV11-1 with TRBJ1-2; possible D gene TRBD1, 6 bases. In germline, CDR1 is SGHAT, CDR2 FQDESV (reference sequence). This CDR3 has 14 amino acids. Between the trimmed V and J ends, which lost 0 bases and 2 bases, there was a span of 7 bases. In DNA, the CDR3 is TGTGCCAGCAGCTTAGCCCAGGGGAACTATGGCTACACCTTC. Translated, it gives CASSLAQGNYGYTF.

The chain combines TRBV7-3 with TRBJ2-2; 7 bases are a match to TRBD1. V shed 6 bases and J 6 bases; nucleotides not matched to a gene: 7. The CDR3 runs 14 residues. Germline CDR1 is SGHTA and CDR2 is FQGTGA. The CDR3 here is CASRADRSPGELFF. The CDR3 region has the DNA TGTGCCAGCAGGGCGGACAGGTCCCCCGGGGAGCTGTTTTTT.

V gene TRBV7-9 combines with J gene TRBJ2-5; a weak D match, TRBD2 (6 bases). CDR3 length: 13 residues. Germline V gives CDR1 SEHNR, CDR2 FQNEAQ (reference sequence). V shed 2 bases and J shed 5 bases, with 9 bases lying between them. DNA for the CDR3: TGTGCCAGCAGCTTACGCGGGGTTGAGACCCAGTACTTC. It translates to CASSLRGVETQYF.

V is TRBV5-6 and J is TRBJ1-4; tentatively, D is TRBD1 (6 bases). Germline V gives CDR1 SGHDT, CDR2 YYEEEE. V dropped 0 bases and J dropped 9 bases, with 12 bases sitting between them. The CDR3 consists of 14 residues. Here the CDR3 reads CASSLGDRIKKLFF. As DNA, the CDR3 is TGTGCCAGCAGCTTGGGTGACAGGATAAAAAAACTGTTTTTT. The entire variable domain, with the rest obtained from reference TRBV5-6 and TRBJ1-4, is as follows: DAGVTQSPTHLIKTRGQQVTLRCSPKSGHDTVSWYQQALGQGPQFIFQYYEEEERQRGNFPDRFSGHQFPNYSSELNVNALLLGDSALYLCASSLGDRIKKLFFGSGTQLSVL.

The chain carries TRBV28 and TRBJ2-5; D possibly corresponds to TRBD2 (5 bases). The V end lost 3 bases, the J end lost 2 bases, and 10 bases lay between the germline ends. This CDR3 is built from 14 residues. Germline loops: CDR1 MDHEN, CDR2 SYDVKM. CDR3 sequence reads: CASSFPGIQETQYF. For the CDR3, the DNA is TGTGCCAGCAGTTTCCCGGGGATACAAGAGACCCAGTACTTC.

V is TRBV11-3 and J is TRBJ2-5; the D is unclear. V was clipped by 2 bases and J by 2 bases, with 6 bases between them. The germline V gene has CDR1 SGHNT and CDR2 YENEEA. This CDR3 spans 13 amino acids. The CDR3 reads CASSLTVQETQYF. CDR3 nucleotide sequence: TGTGCCAGCAGCTTAACAGTACAAGAGACCCAGTACTTC.

The chain employs TRBV18 and TRBJ1-5; D may be TRBD1 (5 bases). Trimming shortened V by 10 bases and J by 5 bases, and 15 bases separated the two germline ends. CDR3 length: 13 amino acids. CDR1 is KGHSH, CDR2 LQKENI, per germline. The CDR3 DNA reads TGTGCCACCGGGGGGGGTCGAGATCAGCCCCAGCATTTT. Protein sequence: CATGGGRDQPQHF. The full variable domain, in which reference TRBV18 and TRBJ1-5 provide the parts outside the CDR3, is NAGVMQNPRHLVRRRGQEARLRCSPMKGHSHVYWYRQLPEEGLKFMVYLQKENIIDESGMPKERFSAEFPKEGPSILRIQQVVRGDSAAYFCATGGGRDQPQHFGDGTRLSIL.

The gene calls are TRBV10-3 and TRBJ1-3, with 9 bases that match TRBD1. With V trimmed by 6 bases and J by 7 bases, 4 bases remained unmatched. The CDR3 consists of 13 residues. The germline gives CDR1 ENHRY, CDR2 SYGVKD. This chain's CDR3 is CAIRDRGRNTIYF. In nucleotides, the CDR3 is TGTGCCATCAGGGACAGGGGACGGAACACCATATATTTT.

This chain links TRBV6-1 with TRBJ2-7, with a tentative D call TRBD1 (6 bases). Germline V gives CDR1 MNHNS, CDR2 SASEGT. The CDR3 length is 14 residues. V was trimmed by 8 bases and J by 0 bases, leaving 14 bases between them. Here the CDR3 reads CASLSRGSSYEQYF. The CDR3 DNA reads TGTGCCAGCCTTTCAAGGGGGAGCTCCTACGAGCAGTACTTC.

This sequence joins TRBV28 and TRBJ1-5; D not certain. The length of the CDR3 is 10 residues. Germline V gene sequence: CDR1 MDHEN, CDR2 SYDVKM. Trimming removed 4 bases at V and 15 bases at J, with 10 bases between. CDR3 region: CASSSFRLHF. CDR3 nucleotide sequence: TGTGCCAGCAGTTCATTCAGGCTGCATTTT.

This chain uses TRBV19 with TRBJ2-7; 8 nucleotides agree with TRBD2. Trimming removed 6 bases from V and 5 bases from J; junction bases left unmatched: 12. CDR1 LNHDA and CDR2 SQIVND come from the germline V gene (reference sequence). The CDR3 spans 15 residues. The CDR3 is CASSQLSGISDEQYF. The CDR3 DNA is TGTGCCAGTAGCCAACTTAGCGGGATTTCCGACGAGCAGTACTTC.